This T cell receptor beta chain emerged from a study of blood T cell repertoires in COVID-19. The table lists this clone with a count of one. Authors' methods: Amplifying reference gene primers gave estimates of nucleated cell counts. Data came from immunoSEQ multiplex PCR; TCRdb stores just in-frame clones and leaves some out. D and trimming were read from the DNA, whereas the V and J calls and clone size are those reported in that table. Of under 200,000 clones in the sample, around 80% were seen once. V was trimmed by 5 bases and J by 6 bases, leaving 16 bases between them. Germline values: CDR1 SGHAT, CDR2 FQNNGV. This CDR3 is 15 amino acids long.

The sequence was obtained from a man aged 65-85 years with active or convalescent COVID-19. V gene TRBV11-2 combines with J gene TRBJ2-2; TRBD1 is a possible D gene (6 bases). The sample was peripheral blood. The CDR3 DNA reads TGTGCCAGCAGCGAACAGGGTCCCGTGTCCGGGGAGCTGTTTTTT. This translates into CASSEQGPVSGELFF.